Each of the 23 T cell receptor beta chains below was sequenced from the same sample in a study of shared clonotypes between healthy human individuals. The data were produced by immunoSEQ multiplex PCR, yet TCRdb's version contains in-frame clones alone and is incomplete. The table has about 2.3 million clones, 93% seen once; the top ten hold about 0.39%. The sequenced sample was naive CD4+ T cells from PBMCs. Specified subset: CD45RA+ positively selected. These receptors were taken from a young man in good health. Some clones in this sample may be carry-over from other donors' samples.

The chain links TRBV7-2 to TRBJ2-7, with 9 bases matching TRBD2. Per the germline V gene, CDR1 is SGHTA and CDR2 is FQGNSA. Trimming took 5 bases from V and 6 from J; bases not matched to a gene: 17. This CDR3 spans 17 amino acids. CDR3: CASSTPGWLAGNIEQYF. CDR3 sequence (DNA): TGTGCCAGCAGCACCCCCGGGTGGCTAGCGGGGAACATCGAGCAGTACTTC. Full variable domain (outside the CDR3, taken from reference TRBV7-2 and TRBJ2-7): GAGVSQSPSNKVTEKGKDVELRCDPISGHTALYWYRQSLGQGLEFLIYFQGNSAPDKSGLPSDRFSAERTGGSVSTLTIQRTQQEDSAVYLCASSTPGWLAGNIEQYFGPGTRLTVT.

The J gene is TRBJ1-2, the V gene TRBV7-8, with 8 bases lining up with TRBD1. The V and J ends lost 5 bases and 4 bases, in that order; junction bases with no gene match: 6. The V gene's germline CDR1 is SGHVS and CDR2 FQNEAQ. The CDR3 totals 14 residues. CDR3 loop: CASSTEDRAYGYTF. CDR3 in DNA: TGTGCCAGCAGCACCGAGGACAGGGCCTATGGCTACACCTTC.

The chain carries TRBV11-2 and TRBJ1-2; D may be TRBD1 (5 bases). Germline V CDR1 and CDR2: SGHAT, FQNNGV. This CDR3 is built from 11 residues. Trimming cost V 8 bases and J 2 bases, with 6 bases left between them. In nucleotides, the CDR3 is TGTGCCAGCCACAGGAACTATGGCTACACCTTC. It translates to CASHRNYGYTF.

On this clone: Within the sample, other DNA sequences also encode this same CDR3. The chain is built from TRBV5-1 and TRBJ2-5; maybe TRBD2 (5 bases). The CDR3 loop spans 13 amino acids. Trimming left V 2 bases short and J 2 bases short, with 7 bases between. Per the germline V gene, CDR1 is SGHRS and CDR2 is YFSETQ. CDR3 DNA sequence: TGCGCCAGCAGCTTTGGCGGGCAAGAGACCCAGTACTTC. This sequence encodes CASSFGGQETQYF.

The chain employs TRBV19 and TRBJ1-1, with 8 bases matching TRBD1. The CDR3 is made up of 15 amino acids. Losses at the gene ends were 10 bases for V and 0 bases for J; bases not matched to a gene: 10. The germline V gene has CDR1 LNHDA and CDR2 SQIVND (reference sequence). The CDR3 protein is CATRQGIDVNTEAFF. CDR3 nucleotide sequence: TGTGCCACACGACAGGGGATTGATGTGAACACTGAAGCTTTCTTT. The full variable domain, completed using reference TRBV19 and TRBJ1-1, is DGGITQSPKYLFRKEGQNVTLSCEQNLNHDAMYWYRQDPGQGLRLIYYSQIVNDFQKGDIAEGYSVSREKKESFPLTVTSAQKNPTAFYLCATRQGIDVNTEAFFGQGTRLTVV.

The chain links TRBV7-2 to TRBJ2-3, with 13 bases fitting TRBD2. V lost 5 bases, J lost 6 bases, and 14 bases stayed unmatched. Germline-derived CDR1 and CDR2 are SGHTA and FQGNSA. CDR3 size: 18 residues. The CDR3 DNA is TGTGCCAGCAGCGCCTGGCACCTGACTAGCGGGAGGTCGGATACGCAGTATTTT. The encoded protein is CASSAWHLTSGRSDTQYF.

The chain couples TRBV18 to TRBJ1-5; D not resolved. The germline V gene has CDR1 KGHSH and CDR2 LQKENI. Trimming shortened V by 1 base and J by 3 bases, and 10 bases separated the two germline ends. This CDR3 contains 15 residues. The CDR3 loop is CASSPRQANNQPQHF. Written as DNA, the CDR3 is TGTGCCAGCTCACCACGTCAAGCGAACAATCAGCCCCAGCATTTT. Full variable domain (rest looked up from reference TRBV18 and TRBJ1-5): NAGVMQNPRHLVRRRGQEARLRCSPMKGHSHVYWYRQLPEEGLKFMVYLQKENIIDESGMPKERFSAEFPKEGPSILRIQQVVRGDSAAYFCASSPRQANNQPQHFGDGTRLSIL.

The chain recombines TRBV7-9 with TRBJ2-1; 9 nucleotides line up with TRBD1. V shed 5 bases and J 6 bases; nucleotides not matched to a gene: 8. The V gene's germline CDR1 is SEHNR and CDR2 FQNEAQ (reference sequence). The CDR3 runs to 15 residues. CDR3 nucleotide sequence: TGTGCCAGCAGCAGGCCACAGGGGGCCATCAATGAGCAGTTCTTC. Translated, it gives CASSRPQGAINEQFF.

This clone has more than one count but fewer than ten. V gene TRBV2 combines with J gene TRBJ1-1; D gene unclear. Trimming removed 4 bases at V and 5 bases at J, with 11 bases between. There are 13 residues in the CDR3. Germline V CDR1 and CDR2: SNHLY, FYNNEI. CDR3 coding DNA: TGTGCCAGCAGTGTCGCTGGGGAAACTGAAGCTTTCTTT. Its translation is CASSVAGETEAFF.

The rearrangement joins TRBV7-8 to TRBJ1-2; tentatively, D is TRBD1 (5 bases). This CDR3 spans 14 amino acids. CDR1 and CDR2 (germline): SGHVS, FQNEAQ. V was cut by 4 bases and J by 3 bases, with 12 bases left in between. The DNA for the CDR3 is TGTGCCAGCAGCTCGAGGGGTTTGGACTATGGCTACACCTTC. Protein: CASSSRGLDYGYTF. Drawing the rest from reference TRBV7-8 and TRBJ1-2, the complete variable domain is GAGVSQSPRYKVAKRGQDVALRCDPISGHVSLFWYQQALGQGPEFLTYFQNEAQLDKSGLPSDRFFAERPEGSVSTLKIQRTQQEDSAVYLCASSSRGLDYGYTFGSGTRLTVV.

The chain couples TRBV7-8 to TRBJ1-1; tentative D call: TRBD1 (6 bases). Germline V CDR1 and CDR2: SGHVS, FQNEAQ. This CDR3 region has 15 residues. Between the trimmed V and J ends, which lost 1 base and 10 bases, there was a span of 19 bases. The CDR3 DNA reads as TGTGCCAGCAGCTTAGTAGAGGGGCGACAGGAAGGAGCTTTCTTT. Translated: CASSLVEGRQEGAFF.

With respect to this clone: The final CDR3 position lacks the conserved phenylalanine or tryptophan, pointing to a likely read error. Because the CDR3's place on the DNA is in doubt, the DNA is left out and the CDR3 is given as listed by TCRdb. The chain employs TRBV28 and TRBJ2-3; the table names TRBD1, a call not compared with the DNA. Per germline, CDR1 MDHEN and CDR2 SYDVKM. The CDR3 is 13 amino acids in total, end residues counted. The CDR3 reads CASSLRSGTGMLI.

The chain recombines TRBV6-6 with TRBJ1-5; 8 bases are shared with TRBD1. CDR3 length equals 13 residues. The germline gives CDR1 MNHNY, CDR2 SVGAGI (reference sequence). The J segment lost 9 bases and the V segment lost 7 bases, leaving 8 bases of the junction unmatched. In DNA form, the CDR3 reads TGTGCCAGCAACGACAGGGGAGCCGGGCCCCAGCATTTT. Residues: CASNDRGAGPQHF.

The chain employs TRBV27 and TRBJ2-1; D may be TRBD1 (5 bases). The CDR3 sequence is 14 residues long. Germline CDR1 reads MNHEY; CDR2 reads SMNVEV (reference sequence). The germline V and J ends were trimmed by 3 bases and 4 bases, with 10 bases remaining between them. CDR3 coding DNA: TGTGCCAGCAGTTTCGGACAACTATACAATGAGCAGTTCTTC. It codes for CASSFGQLYNEQFF.

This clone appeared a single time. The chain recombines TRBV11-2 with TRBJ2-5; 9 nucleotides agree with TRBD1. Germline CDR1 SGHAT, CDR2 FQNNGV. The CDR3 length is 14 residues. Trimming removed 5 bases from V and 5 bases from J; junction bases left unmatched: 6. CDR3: CASSNGQGLETQYF. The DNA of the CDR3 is TGTGCCAGCAGCAACGGACAGGGGTTGGAGACCCAGTACTTC.

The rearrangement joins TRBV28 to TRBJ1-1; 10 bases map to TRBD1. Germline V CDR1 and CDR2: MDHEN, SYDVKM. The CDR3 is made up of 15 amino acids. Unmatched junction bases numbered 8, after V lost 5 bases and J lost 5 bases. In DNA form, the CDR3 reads TGTGCCAGCAGTACACACGGGACAGGGGCTACTGAAGCTTTCTTT. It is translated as CASSTHGTGATEAFF. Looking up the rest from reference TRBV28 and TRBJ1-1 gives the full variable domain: DVKVTQSSRYLVKRTGEKVFLECVQDMDHENMFWYRQDPGLGLRLIYFSYDVKMKEKGDIPEGYSVSREKKERFSLILESASTNQTSMYLCASSTHGTGATEAFFGQGTRLTVV.

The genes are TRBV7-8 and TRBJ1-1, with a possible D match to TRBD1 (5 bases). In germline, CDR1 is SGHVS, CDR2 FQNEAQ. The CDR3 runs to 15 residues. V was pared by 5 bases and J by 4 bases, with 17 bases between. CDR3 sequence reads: CASSPPSGRGTEAFF. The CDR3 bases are TGTGCCAGCAGCCCCCCCTCGGGAAGGGGCACTGAAGCTTTCTTT.

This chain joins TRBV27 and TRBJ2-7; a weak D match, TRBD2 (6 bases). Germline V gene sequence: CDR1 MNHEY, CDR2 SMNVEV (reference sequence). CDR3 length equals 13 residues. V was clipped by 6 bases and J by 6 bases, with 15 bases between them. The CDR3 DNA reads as TGTGCCAGCAGGCTCGGAGGGGCGATCGAGCAGTACTTC. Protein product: CASRLGGAIEQYF.

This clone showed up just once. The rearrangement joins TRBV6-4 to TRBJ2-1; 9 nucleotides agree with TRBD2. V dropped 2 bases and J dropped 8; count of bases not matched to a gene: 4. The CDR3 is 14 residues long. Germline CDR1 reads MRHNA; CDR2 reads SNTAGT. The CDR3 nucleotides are TGTGCCAGCAGTGACAGCGGGAGGATCGATGAGCAGTTCTTC. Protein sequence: CASSDSGRIDEQFF.

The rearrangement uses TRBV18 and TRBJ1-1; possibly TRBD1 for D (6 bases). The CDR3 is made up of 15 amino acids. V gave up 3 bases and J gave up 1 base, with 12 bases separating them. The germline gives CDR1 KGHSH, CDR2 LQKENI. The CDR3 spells CASSPLTGTNTEAFF. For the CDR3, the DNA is TGTGCCAGCTCACCTCTGACAGGTACGAACACTGAAGCTTTCTTT.

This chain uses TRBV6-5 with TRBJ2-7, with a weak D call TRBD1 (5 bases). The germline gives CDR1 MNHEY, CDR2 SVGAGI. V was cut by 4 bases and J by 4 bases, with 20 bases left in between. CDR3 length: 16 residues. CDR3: CASSSSLGATLYEQYF. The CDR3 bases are TGTGCCAGCAGTTCCTCCCTAGGGGCAACTTTGTACGAGCAGTACTTC.

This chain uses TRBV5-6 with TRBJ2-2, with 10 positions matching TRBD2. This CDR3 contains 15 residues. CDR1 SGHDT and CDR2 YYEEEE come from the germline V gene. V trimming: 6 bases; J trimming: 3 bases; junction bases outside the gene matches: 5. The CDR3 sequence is CASTGLAIYTGELFF. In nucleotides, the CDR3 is TGTGCCAGCACGGGACTAGCGATTTACACCGGGGAGCTGTTTTTT.

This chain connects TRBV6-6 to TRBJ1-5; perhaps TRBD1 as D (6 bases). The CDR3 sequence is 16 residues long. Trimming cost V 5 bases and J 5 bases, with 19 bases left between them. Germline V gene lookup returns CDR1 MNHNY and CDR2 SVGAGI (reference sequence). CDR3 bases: TGTGCCAGCAGTCCCACGGAGGGCAGGGGCCATCAGCCCCAGCATTTT. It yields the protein CASSPTEGRGHQPQHF.